This note documents a single T cell receptor (beta chain) sequence. V dropped 4 bases and J dropped 0; count of bases not matched to a gene: 2. The CDR3 sequence is 15 residues long. CDR1 SGHNT and CDR2 YYREEE come from the germline V gene (reference sequence). Repertoires were generated with immunoSEQ multiplex PCR, while TCRdb's copy carries only in-frame clones and drops some. The sample has 90,000 to 100,000 clones, approximately 95% seen once. The source of the sample is a study of cytomegalovirus exposure and HLA in healthy donors. The genes are TRBV5-4 and TRBJ2-2, with 8 bases matching TRBD1. This receptor was identified in a woman in her twenties or thirties in good health and CMV-seropositive. Sequenced sample: PBMCs. DNA for the CDR3: TGTGCCAGCAGCATACAGGGGGCGAACACCGGGGAGCTGTTTTTT. Its protein product is CASSIQGANTGELFF.